This T cell receptor (beta chain) originates from a study of control samples from healthy donors and cancer patients. CDR1 is SGDLS and CDR2 is YYNGEE in the germline V gene. The CDR3 is made up of 14 amino acids. J gave up 6 bases and V 5 bases, and 7 bases lay outside the gene matches. The sample holds one count of this clone. Profiling relied on immunoSEQ multiplex PCR, and the TCRdb table lists in-frame clones only, not all of them. This sample has around 95,000 clones, with approximately 86% found just once. This clonotype was obtained from a man aged 25-45 years in good health. This chain joins TRBV9 and TRBJ2-1, with TRBD1 matching over 8 bases. Sequencing was carried out using blood. Written as DNA, the CDR3 is TGTGCCAGCAGTCGGACAGGGACCCCCAATGAGCAGTTCTTC. This codes for CASSRTGTPNEQFF.